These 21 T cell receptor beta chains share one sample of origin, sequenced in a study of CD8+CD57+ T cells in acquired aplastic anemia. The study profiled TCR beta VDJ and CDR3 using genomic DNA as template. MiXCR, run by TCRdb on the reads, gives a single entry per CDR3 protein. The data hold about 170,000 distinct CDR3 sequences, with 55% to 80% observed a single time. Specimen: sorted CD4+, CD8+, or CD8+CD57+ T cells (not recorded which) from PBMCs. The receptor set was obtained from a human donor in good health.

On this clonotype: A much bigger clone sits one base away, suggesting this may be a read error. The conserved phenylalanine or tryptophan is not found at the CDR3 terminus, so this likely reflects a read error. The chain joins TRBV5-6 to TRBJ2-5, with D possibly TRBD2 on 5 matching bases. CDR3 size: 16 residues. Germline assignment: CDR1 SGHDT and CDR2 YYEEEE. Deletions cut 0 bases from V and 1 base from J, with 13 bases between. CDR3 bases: TGTGCCAGCAGCTTGGGAGGGTTTGAGGTCCAAGAGACCCAGTACCTC. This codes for CASSLGGFEVQETQYL.

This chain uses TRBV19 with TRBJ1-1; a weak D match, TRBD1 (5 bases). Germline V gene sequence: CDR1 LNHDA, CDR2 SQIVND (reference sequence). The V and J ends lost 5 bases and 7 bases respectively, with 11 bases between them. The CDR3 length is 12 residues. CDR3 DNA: TGTGCCAGTAGTTTCAGAGGGGATGAAGCTTTCTTT. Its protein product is CASSFRGDEAFF. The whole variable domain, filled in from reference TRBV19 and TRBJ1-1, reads DGGITQSPKYLFRKEGQNVTLSCEQNLNHDAMYWYRQDPGQGLRLIYYSQIVNDFQKGDIAEGYSVSREKKESFPLTVTSAQKNPTAFYLCASSFRGDEAFFGQGTRLTVV.

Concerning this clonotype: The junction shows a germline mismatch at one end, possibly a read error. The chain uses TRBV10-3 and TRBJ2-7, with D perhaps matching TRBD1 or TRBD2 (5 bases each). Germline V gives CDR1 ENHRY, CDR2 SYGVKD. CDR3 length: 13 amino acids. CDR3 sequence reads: CAISQGETYGQYF. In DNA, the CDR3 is TGTGCCATCAGCCAAGGGGAGACCTACGGGCAGTACTTC.

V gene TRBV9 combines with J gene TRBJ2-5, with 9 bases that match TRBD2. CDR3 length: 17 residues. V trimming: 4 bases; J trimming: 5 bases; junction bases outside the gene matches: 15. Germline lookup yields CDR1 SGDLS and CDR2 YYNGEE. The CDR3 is CASSQGASSGGLETQYF. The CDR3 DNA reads TGTGCCAGCAGCCAAGGGGCGAGTAGCGGGGGTTTGGAGACCCAGTACTTC.

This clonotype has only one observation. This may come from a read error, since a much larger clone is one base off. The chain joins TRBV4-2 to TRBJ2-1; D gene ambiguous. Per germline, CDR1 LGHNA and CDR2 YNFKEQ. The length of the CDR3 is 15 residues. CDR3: CASSSLVGGFNGQFF. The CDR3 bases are TGTGCCAGCAGCTCGTTAGTGGGCGGTTTCAATGGGCAGTTCTTC.

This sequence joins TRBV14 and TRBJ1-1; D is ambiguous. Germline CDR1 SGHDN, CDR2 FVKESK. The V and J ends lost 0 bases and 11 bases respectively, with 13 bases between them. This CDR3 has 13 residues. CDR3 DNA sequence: TGTGCCAGCAGCCAAGACCTCCTCGAAGGGGCTTTCTTT. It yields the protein CASSQDLLEGAFF.

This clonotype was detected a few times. CDR3 protein: CASSLQGSNTGELFF. CDR3 bases: TGTGCCAGCTCCCTTCAGGGGTCGAACACCGGGGAGCTGTTTTTT. The V call is TRBV7-9, the J call TRBJ2-2; D is possibly TRBD1 (6 bases). The ends were cut back, 8 bases at V and 0 bases at J, with 13 bases in the middle. CDR1 is SEHNR and CDR2 is FQNEAQ in the germline V gene (reference sequence). CDR3 size: 15 residues.

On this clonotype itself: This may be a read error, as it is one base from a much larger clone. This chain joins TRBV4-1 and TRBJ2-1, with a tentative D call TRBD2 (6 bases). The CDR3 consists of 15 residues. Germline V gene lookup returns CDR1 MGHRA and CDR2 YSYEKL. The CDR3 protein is CASSQETLAYNGQFF. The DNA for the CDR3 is TGCGCCAGCAGCCAAGAGACACTAGCCTACAATGGGCAGTTCTTC.

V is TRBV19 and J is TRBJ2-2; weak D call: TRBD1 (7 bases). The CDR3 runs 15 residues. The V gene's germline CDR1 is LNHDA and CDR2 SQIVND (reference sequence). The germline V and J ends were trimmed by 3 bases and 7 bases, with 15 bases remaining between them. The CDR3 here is CASSIRGTVNGELFF. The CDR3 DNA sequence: TGTGCCAGTAGTATCCGCGGGACAGTAAACGGGGAGCTGTTTTTT.

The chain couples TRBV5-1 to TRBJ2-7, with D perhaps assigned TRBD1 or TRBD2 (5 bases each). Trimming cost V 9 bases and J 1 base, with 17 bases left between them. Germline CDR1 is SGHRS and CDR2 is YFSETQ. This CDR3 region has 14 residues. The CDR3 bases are TGCGCCACCGCGCCCACTGGGGGATCCTACGAGCAGTACTTC. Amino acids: CATAPTGGSYEQYF.

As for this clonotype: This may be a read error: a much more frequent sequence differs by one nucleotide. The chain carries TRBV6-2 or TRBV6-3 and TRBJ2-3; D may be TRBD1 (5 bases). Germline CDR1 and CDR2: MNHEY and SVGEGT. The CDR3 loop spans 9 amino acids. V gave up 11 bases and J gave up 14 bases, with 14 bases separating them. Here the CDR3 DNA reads TGTGCCTGCACAGGTGAGCGGTATTTT. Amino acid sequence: CACTGERYF.

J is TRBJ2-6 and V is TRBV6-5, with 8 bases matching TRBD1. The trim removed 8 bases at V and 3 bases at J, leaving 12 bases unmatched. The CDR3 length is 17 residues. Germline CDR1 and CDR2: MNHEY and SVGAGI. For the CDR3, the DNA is TGTGCCAGCTCGTCAGGGGCAGGGGGCTTTGGGGCCAACGTCCTGACTTTC. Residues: CASSSGAGGFGANVLTF.

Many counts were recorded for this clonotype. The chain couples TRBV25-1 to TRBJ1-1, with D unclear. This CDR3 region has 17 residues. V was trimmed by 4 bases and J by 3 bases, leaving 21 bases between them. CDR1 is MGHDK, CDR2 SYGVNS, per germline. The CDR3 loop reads CASSGPANGKVYTEAFF. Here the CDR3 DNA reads TGTGCCAGCAGTGGGCCGGCAAACGGGAAAGTTTACACTGAAGCTTTCTTT.

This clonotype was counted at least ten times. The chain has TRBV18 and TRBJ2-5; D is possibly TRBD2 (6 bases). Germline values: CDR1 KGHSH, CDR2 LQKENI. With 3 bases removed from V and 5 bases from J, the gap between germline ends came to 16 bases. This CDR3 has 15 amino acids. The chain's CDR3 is CASSPPTGDWETQYF. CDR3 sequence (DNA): TGTGCCAGCTCACCGCCGACGGGGGACTGGGAGACCCAGTACTTC.

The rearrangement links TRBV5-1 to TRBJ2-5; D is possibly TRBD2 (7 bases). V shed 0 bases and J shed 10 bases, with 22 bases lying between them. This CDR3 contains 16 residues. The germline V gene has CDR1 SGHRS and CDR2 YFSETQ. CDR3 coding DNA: TGCGCCAGCAGCTTGGACGGCGGGGGCTTGGAGGGGGTCCAGTACTTC. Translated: CASSLDGGGLEGVQYF.

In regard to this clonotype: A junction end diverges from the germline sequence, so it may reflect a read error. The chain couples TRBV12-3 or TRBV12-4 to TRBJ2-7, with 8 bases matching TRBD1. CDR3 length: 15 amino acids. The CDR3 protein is CASGLAGTGDYEQYF. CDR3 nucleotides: TGTGCCAGCGGTTTAGCCGGGACAGGAGACTACGAGCAGTACTTC.

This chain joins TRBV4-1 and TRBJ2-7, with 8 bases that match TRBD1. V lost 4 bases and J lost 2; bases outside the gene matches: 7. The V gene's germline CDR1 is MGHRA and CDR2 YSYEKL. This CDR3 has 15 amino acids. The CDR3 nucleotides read TGCGCCAGCAGCCGACCTGGGACAGGAGCCTACGAGCAGTACTTC. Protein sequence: CASSRPGTGAYEQYF.

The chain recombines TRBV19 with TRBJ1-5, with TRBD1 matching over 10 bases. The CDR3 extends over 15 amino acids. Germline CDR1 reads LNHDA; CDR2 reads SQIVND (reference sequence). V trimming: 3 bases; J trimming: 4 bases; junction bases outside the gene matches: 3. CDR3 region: CASSITGQGNQPQHF. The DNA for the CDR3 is TGTGCCAGTAGTATTACGGGACAGGGGAATCAGCCCCAGCATTTT.

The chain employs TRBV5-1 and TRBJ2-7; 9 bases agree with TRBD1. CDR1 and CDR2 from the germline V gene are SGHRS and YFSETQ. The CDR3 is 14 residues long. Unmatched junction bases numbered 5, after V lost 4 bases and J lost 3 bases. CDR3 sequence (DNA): TGCGCCAGCAGCCGACAGGGGGAGGGCTACGAGCAGTACTTC. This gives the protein CASSRQGEGYEQYF.

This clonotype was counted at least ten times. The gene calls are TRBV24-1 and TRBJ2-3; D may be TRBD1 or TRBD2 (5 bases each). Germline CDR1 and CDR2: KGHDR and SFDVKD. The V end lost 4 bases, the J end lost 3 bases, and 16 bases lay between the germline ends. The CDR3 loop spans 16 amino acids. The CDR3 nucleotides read TGTGCCACCAGTGAGGGACCGACAAGTTTTACAGATACGCAGTATTTT. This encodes CATSEGPTSFTDTQYF.

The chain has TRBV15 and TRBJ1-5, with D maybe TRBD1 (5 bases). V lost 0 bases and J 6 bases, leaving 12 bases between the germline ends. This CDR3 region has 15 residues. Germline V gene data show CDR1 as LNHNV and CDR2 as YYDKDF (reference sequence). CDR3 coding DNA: TGTGCCACCAGCAGAGATGGGGGGGTCGGTCAGCCCCAGCATTTT. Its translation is CATSRDGGVGQPQHF.